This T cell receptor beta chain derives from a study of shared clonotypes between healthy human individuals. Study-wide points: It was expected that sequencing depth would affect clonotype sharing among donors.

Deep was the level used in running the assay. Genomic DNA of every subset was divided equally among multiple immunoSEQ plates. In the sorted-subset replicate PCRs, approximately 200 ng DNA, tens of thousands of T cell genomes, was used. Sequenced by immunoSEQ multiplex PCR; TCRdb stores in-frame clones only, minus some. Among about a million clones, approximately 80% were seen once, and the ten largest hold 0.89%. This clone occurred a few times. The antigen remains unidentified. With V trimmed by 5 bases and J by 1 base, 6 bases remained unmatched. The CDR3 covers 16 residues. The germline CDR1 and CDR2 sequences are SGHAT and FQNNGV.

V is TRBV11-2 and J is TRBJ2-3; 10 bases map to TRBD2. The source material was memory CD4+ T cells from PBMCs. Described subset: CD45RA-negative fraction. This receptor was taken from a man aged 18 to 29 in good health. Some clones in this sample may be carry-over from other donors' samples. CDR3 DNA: TGTGCCAGCAGCCCGACAGCGGGAGGGCGCACAGATACGCAGTATTTT. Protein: CASSPTAGGRTDTQYF.